The clone carrying this TCR beta chain was seen a few times. Antigen: not known. The CDR3 runs 17 residues. The germline CDR1 and CDR2 sequences are SGHAT and FQNNGV. The V segment lost 6 bases and the J segment 3 bases; nucleotides outside the gene matches: 11. This sample is drawn from a study of T cells after yellow fever vaccination. Study results and limitations: A small proportion of clonotypes was detected in both the CD4 and CD8 compartments.

TCRdb called the 5' RACE reads again in MiXCR, with one record for every CDR3 protein. The repertoire consists of 500,000 to 650,000 distinct CDR3 sequences, with less than 20% occurring once and the leading ten covering 15% to 20%. The gene calls are TRBV11-2 and TRBJ2-1; 10 bases fit TRBD2. The material was PBMCs, obtained around 5 days after the first yellow fever vaccination. This TCR was sampled from a man younger than 35 who received the YFV17D yellow fever vaccine. CDR3 loop: CASSLEPSGGLYNEQFF. The CDR3 DNA follows: TGTGCCAGCAGTCTAGAACCTAGCGGGGGACTCTACAATGAGCAGTTCTTC.